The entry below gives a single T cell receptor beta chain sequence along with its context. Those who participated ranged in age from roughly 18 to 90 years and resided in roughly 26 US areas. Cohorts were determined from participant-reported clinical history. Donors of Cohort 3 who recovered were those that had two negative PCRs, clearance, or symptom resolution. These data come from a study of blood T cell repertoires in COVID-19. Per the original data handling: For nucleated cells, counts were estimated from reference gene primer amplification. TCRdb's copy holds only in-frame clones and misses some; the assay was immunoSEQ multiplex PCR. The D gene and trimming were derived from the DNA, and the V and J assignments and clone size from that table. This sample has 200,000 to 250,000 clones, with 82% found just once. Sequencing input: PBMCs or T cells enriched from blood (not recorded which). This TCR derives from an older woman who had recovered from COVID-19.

This chain's CDR3 is CASSLAMGRFYEQYF. The CDR3 DNA reads TGTGCCAGCAGCTTAGCCATGGGCAGGTTCTACGAGCAGTACTTC. The genes are TRBV11-2 and TRBJ2-7; no definite D call. The CDR3 runs 15 residues. In germline, CDR1 is SGHAT, CDR2 FQNNGV. Trimming took 1 base from V and 3 from J, leaving 13 bases between them.